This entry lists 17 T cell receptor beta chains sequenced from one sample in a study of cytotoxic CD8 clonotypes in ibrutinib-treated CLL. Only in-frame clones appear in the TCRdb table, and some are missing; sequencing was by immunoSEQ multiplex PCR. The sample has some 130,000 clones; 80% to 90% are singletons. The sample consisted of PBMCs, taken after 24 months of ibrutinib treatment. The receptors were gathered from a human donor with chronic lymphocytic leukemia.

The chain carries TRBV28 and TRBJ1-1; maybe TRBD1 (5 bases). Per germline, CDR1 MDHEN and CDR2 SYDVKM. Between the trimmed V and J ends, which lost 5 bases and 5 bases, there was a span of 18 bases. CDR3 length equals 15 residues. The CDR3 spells CASSQNLGSGTEAFF. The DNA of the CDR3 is TGTGCCAGCAGTCAAAACTTGGGCTCAGGGACTGAAGCTTTCTTT.

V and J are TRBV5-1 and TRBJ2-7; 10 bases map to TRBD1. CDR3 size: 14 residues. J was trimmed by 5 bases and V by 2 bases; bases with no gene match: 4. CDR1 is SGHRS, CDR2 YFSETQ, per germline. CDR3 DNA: TGCGCCAGCAGCTTCTCCGGGACAGGGGACGAGCAGTACTTC. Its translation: CASSFSGTGDEQYF.

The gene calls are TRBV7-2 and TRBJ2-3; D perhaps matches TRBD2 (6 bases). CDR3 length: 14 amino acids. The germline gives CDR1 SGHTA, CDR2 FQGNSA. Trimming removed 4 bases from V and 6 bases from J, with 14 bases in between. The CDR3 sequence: CASSSWDSRDTQYF. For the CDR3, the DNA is TGTGCCAGCAGCTCATGGGACTCCCGCGATACGCAGTATTTT.

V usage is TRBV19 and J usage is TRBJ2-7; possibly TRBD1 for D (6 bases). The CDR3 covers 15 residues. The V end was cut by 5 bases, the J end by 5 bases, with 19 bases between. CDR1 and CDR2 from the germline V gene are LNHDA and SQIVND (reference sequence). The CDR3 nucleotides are TGTGCCAGTAGTGCCAGGAGACAGGCCGGGAACGAGCAGTACTTC. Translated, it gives CASSARRQAGNEQYF.

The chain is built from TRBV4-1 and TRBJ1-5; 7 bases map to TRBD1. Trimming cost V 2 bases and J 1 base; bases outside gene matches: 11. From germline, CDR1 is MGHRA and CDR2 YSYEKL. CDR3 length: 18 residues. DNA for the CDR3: TGCGCCAGCAGCCAAATGATAACGACAGGGATAAGCAATCAGCCCCAGCATTTT. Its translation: CASSQMITTGISNQPQHF.

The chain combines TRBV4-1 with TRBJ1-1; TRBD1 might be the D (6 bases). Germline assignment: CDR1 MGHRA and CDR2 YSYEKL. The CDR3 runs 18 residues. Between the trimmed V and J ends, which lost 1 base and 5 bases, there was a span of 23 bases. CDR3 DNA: TGCGCCAGCAGCCAAGGAGCGGGGGGTCGGGGGGCTTGGACTGAAGCTTTCTTT. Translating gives CASSQGAGGRGAWTEAFF.

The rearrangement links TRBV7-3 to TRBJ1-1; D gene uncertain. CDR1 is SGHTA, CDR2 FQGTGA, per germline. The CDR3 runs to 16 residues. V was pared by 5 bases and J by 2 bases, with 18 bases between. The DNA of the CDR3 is TGTGCCAGCAGCCCAACAGCCCGAACGGTTAACACTGAAGCTTTCTTT. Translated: CASSPTARTVNTEAFF.

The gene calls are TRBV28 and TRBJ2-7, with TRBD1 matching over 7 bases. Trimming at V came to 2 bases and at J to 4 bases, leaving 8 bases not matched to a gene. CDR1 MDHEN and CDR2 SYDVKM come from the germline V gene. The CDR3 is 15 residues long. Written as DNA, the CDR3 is TGTGCCAGCAGTTTAGGGCGACAGGGACCATACGAGCAGTACTTC. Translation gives CASSLGRQGPYEQYF.

The DNA for the CDR3 is TGTGCCAGCAGCGTAGTGGCAGGGTGGTTTCGGAGCAATCAGCCCCAGCATTTT. Protein product: CASSVVAGWFRSNQPQHF. V and J are TRBV9 and TRBJ1-5; TRBD1 is a possible D gene (5 bases). This CDR3 is built from 18 residues. The V and J ends lost 0 bases and 1 base respectively, with 17 bases between them. From germline, CDR1 is SGDLS and CDR2 YYNGEE.

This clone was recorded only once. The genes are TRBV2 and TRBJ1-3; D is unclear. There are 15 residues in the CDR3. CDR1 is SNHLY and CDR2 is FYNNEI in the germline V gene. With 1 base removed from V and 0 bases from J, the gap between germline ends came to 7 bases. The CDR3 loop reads CASSEGAASGNTIYF. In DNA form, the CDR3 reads TGTGCCAGCAGTGAAGGGGCCGCCTCTGGAAACACCATATATTTT.

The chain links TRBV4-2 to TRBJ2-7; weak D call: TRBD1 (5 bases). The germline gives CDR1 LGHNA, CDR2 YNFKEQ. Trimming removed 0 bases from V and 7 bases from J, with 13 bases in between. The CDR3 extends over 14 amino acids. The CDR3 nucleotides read TGTGCCAGCAGCCAAGATAAGGGGCCTGAAGAGCAGTACTTC. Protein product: CASSQDKGPEEQYF.

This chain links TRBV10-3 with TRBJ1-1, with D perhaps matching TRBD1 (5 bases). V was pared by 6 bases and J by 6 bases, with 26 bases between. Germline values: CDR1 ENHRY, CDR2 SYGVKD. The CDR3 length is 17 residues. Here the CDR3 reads CAISNLRSGDLGAEAFF. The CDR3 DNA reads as TGTGCCATCAGCAACTTAAGGTCGGGGGATTTAGGGGCTGAAGCTTTCTTT.

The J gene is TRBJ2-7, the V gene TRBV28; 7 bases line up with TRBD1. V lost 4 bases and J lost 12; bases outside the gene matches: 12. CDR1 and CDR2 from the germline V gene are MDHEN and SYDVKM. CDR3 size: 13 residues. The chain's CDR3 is CASSSPPGTERYF. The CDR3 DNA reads TGTGCCAGCAGTTCCCCGCCTGGGACAGAGAGGTACTTC.

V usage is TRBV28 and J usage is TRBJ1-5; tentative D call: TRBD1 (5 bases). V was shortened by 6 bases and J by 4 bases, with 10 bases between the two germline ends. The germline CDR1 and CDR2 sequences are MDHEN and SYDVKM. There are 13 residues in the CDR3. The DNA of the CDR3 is TGTGCCAGCAGCCAGCGGGGGAATCAGCCCCAGCATTTT. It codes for CASSQRGNQPQHF.

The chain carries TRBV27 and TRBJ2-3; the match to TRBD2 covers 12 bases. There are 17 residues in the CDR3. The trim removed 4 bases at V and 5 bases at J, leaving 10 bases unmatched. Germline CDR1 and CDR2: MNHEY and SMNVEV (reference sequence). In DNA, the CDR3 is TGTGCCAGCAGTTCGTGGTCTAGCGGGGGGGTATTAGATACGCAGTATTTT. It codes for CASSSWSSGGVLDTQYF.

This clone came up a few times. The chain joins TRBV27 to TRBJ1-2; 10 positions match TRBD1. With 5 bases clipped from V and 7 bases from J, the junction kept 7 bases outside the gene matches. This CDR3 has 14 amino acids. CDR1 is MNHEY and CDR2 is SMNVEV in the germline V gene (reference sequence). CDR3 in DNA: TGTGCCAGCAGTCCTAGGACAGGGGGAGGTGGCTACACCTTC. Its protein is CASSPRTGGGGYTF.

CDR3 in DNA: TGTGCCATCATTGGGGGGGCGAGGGCTTTCTTT. It translates to CAIIGGARAFF. The rearrangement uses TRBV6-5 and TRBJ1-1; TRBD1 is a possible D gene (6 bases). Germline V lookup: CDR1 MNHEY, CDR2 SVGAGI. V lost 10 bases, J lost 11 bases, and 17 bases lay in between. This CDR3 region has 11 residues.